Presented here are 12 T cell receptor beta chains from one specimen sequenced in a study of beta chain features in type 1 diabetes (dated by TCRdb to between 2018 and 2020). The library was obtained by the immunoSEQ multiplex PCR assay. The entire isolated RNA was reverse transcribed using the High Capacity cDNA Reverse Transcription Kit, and thus expressed TCRB transcripts were sequenced. Not all clones reach the TCRdb copy of this immuneACCESS table, which keeps in-frame sequences only. Checked studies attribute under half of the gap to unresolved V genes and leave the rest unexplained. This sample has fewer than 200,000 clones in its table, and about 13% of those were observed once. 0.62% of the sample belongs to the ten largest clones. Sequencing was performed on central memory CD4+ T cells from blood. The origin of the receptors is a woman aged 18-30 years in good health.

This clone was seen only a few times. V is TRBV7-2 and J is TRBJ2-7, with 16 bases lining up with TRBD2. This CDR3 comprises 15 residues. CDR1 SGHTA and CDR2 FQGNSA come from the germline V gene. V gave up 8 bases and J gave up 5 bases; unmatched junction bases: 6. In DNA, the CDR3 is TGTGCCAGCTGCCCCGGGACTAGCGGGAGGGACGAGCAGTACTTC. Its translation: CASCPGTSGRDEQYF.

V gene TRBV6-5 combines with J gene TRBJ2-7, with TRBD1 matching over 8 bases. Per the germline V gene, CDR1 is MNHEY and CDR2 is SVGAGI. The V gene end was trimmed by 4 bases and the J gene end by 2 bases; junction bases not matched to a gene: 4. The CDR3 is 14 amino acids. The CDR3, as DNA: TGTGCCAGCAGTTCGACAGGGGTGGCCTACGAGCAGTACTTC. Translated: CASSSTGVAYEQYF.

The chain has TRBV14 and TRBJ2-1; 9 nucleotides agree with TRBD1. The germline V gene encodes CDR1 SGHDN and CDR2 FVKESK. This CDR3 contains 20 residues. The junction had 16 bases not matched to a gene; V was cut back by 3 bases and J by 1 base. The DNA of the CDR3 is TGTGCCAGCAGCCAGACTCGGGACAGGGAACCCCGAAAGTCCTACAATGAGCAGTTCTTC. Protein product: CASSQTRDREPRKSYNEQFF. Using reference TRBV14 and TRBJ2-1 for the parts outside the CDR3, the full variable domain is EAGVTQFPSHSVIEKGQTVTLRCDPISGHDNLYWYRRVMGKEIKFLLHFVKESKQDESGMPNNRFLAERTGGTYSTLKVQPAELEDSGVYFCASSQTRDREPRKSYNEQFFGPGTRLTVL.

V gene TRBV7-9 combines with J gene TRBJ2-3; D remains unclear. The CDR3 has 12 residues. Germline V CDR1 and CDR2: SEHNR, FQNEAQ (reference sequence). Trimming removed 5 bases at V and 6 bases at J, with 9 bases between. The CDR3 nucleotides are TGTGCCAGCAGCCTTATGTCCGATACGCAGTATTTT. Its protein product is CASSLMSDTQYF.

This clone was found a few times. V and J are TRBV4-3 and TRBJ1-4, with D uncertain. The V end lost 7 bases, the J end lost 5 bases, and 14 bases lay between the germline ends. The germline V gene has CDR1 LGHNA and CDR2 YSLEER. CDR3 length: 14 residues. The CDR3 loop reads CASNRERWNEKLFF. The DNA for the CDR3 is TGCGCCAGCAACCGGGAACGCTGGAATGAAAAACTGTTTTTT.

The V call is TRBV5-1, the J call TRBJ2-7; 8 positions match TRBD2. There are 14 residues in the CDR3. CDR1 is SGHRS, CDR2 YFSETQ, per germline. The J segment lost 4 bases and the V segment lost 4 bases, leaving 7 bases of the junction unmatched. The CDR3 sequence is CASSLSGSIYEQYF. CDR3 DNA: TGCGCCAGCAGCCTCAGCGGGAGTATATACGAGCAGTACTTC. Using reference TRBV5-1 and TRBJ2-7 for the parts outside the CDR3, the full variable domain is KAGVTQTPRYLIKTRGQQVTLSCSPISGHRSVSWYQQTPGQGLQFLFEYFSETQRNKGNFPGRFSGRQFSNSRSEMNVSTLELGDSALYLCASSLSGSIYEQYFGPGTRLTVT.

The chain combines TRBV7-8 with TRBJ2-5; 13 bases agree with TRBD2. Germline V gives CDR1 SGHVS, CDR2 FQNEAQ. J gave up 5 bases and V 5 bases, and 8 bases lay outside the gene matches. The CDR3 runs to 16 residues. The CDR3 region is CASSPWTSGRSETQYF. Written as DNA, the CDR3 is TGTGCCAGCAGCCCGTGGACTAGCGGGAGAAGTGAGACCCAGTACTTC.

This clone was seen a few times. The chain links TRBV28 to TRBJ1-1, with TRBD1 as a possible D gene (6 bases). V gave up 2 bases and J gave up 1 base, with 8 bases separating them. Germline CDR1 MDHEN, CDR2 SYDVKM. The CDR3 covers 14 residues. The CDR3 DNA follows: TGTGCCAGCAGTTTAACAGGGAGGAACACTGAAGCTTTCTTT. Translation: CASSLTGRNTEAFF. The full variable domain, rest sourced from reference TRBV28 and TRBJ1-1, is DVKVTQSSRYLVKRTGEKVFLECVQDMDHENMFWYRQDPGLGLRLIYFSYDVKMKEKGDIPEGYSVSREKKERFSLILESASTNQTSMYLCASSLTGRNTEAFFGQGTRLTVV.

The V call is TRBV7-3, the J call TRBJ2-1, with TRBD1 matching 10 bases. Per the germline V gene, CDR1 is SGHTA and CDR2 is FQGTGA. Unmatched junction bases numbered 0, after V lost 4 bases and J lost 6 bases. The CDR3 extends over 13 amino acids. The CDR3, as DNA: TGTGCCAGCAGCTGGACAGGGGGCAATGAGCAGTTCTTC. Its protein product is CASSWTGGNEQFF.

This clone was detected a few times. V gene TRBV28 combines with J gene TRBJ1-1; a weak D match, TRBD1 (6 bases). The CDR3 consists of 15 residues. V lost 4 bases and J 0 bases, leaving 12 bases between the germline ends. Germline V gene data show CDR1 as MDHEN and CDR2 as SYDVKM. CDR3 loop: CASSSLAGVNTEAFF. In DNA form, the CDR3 reads TGTGCCAGCAGTTCCCTGGCAGGGGTGAACACTGAAGCTTTCTTT.

The gene calls are TRBV7-2 and TRBJ1-3; no definite D call. This CDR3 has 10 amino acids. The germline V gene has CDR1 SGHTA and CDR2 FQGNSA. Trimming pared 8 bases from V and 6 bases from J, leaving 5 bases between. CDR3 loop: CASGENTIYF. In DNA form, the CDR3 reads TGTGCCAGCGGAGAAAACACCATATATTTT. Full variable domain (missing parts from reference TRBV7-2 and TRBJ1-3): GAGVSQSPSNKVTEKGKDVELRCDPISGHTALYWYRQSLGQGLEFLIYFQGNSAPDKSGLPSDRFSAERTGGSVSTLTIQRTQQEDSAVYLCASGENTIYFGEGSWLTVV.

The V gene is TRBV7-9, the J gene TRBJ2-3, with 8 positions matching TRBD2. The CDR3 is made up of 16 amino acids. Germline V gene data show CDR1 as SEHNR and CDR2 as FQNEAQ (reference sequence). V lost 6 bases, J lost 3 bases, and 11 bases stayed unmatched. The CDR3 coding sequence is TGTGCCAGCAGTCGTAGCGGGAAAGGGGGGACAGATACGCAGTATTTT. Translating gives CASSRSGKGGTDTQYF.